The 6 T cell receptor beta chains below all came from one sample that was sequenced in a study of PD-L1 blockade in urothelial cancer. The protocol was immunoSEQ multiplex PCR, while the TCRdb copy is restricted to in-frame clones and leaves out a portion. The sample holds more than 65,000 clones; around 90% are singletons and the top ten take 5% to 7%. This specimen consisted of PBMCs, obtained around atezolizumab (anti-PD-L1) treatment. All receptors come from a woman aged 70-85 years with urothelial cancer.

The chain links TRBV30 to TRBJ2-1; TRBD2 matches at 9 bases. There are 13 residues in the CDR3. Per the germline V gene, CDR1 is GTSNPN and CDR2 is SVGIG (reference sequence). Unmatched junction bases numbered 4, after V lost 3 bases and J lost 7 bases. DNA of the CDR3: TGTGCCTGGAGCGGGCTAGCGGGGAATGAGCAGTTCTTC. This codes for CAWSGLAGNEQFF.

CDR3 protein: CASSLEQGFEQYF. The CDR3 region has the DNA TGTGCCAGCAGCCTCGAGCAGGGTTTTGAGCAGTACTTC. The gene calls are TRBV5-5 and TRBJ2-7, with a weak D call TRBD1 (5 bases). CDR3 length equals 13 residues. The germline V and J ends were trimmed by 4 bases and 7 bases, with 15 bases remaining between them. Germline CDR1 SGHKS, CDR2 YYEKEE (reference sequence).

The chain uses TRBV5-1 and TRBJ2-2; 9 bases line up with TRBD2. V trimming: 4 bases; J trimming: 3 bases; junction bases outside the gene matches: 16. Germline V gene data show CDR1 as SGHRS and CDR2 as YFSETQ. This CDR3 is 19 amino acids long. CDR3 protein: CASSRSTSGPTADTGELFF. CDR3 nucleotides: TGCGCCAGCAGCAGGTCGACTAGCGGCCCAACCGCGGACACCGGGGAGCTGTTTTTT.

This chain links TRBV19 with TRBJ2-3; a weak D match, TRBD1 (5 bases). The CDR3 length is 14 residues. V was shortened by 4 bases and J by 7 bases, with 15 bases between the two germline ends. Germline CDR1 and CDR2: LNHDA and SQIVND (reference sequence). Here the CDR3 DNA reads TGTGCCAGTAGTACCCATGCAGGGCCTTATACGCAGTATTTT. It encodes CASSTHAGPYTQYF.

The CDR3 is CASTQGRNTEAFF. CDR3 DNA sequence: TGTGCCAGCACGCAGGGTCGGAACACTGAAGCTTTCTTT. This chain links TRBV6-6 with TRBJ1-1, with D perhaps matching TRBD1 (5 bases). This CDR3 has 13 amino acids. V lost 7 bases and J 1 base, leaving 10 bases between the germline ends. Germline CDR1 MNHNY, CDR2 SVGAGI (reference sequence).

The DNA for the CDR3 is TGCAGCGTTGACAGGGGTGGTGGCTACACCTTC. It codes for CSVDRGGGYTF. This sequence joins TRBV29-1 and TRBJ1-2, with TRBD1 as a possible D gene (6 bases). This CDR3 comprises 11 residues. Looked up from germline, CDR1 is SQVTM and CDR2 is ANQGSEA. V was clipped by 3 bases and J by 7 bases, with 9 bases between them.